There are a few counts of the clone carrying this TCR beta chain. These data come from a study of T cell responses to AZD1222 COVID-19 vaccine. Clones were sequenced by immunoSEQ multiplex PCR, and TCRdb holds only the in-frame ones, with some missing. This sample has about 110,000 clones, with 70% to 90% found just once. This CDR3 comprises 16 residues. J lost 8 bases, V lost 0 bases, and 7 bases had no gene match. Germline V gene sequence: CDR1 SGHKS, CDR2 YYEKEE (reference sequence). Specimen: peripheral blood, collected on day 0 of AZD1222 vaccination. This sequence joins TRBV5-5 and TRBJ1-4, with 10 bases lining up with TRBD1. The TCR comes from an adult in good health. This chain's CDR3 is CASSLVRQGAREKLFF. The DNA for the CDR3 is TGTGCCAGCAGCTTGGTCCGACAGGGGGCAAGGGAAAAACTGTTTTTT.